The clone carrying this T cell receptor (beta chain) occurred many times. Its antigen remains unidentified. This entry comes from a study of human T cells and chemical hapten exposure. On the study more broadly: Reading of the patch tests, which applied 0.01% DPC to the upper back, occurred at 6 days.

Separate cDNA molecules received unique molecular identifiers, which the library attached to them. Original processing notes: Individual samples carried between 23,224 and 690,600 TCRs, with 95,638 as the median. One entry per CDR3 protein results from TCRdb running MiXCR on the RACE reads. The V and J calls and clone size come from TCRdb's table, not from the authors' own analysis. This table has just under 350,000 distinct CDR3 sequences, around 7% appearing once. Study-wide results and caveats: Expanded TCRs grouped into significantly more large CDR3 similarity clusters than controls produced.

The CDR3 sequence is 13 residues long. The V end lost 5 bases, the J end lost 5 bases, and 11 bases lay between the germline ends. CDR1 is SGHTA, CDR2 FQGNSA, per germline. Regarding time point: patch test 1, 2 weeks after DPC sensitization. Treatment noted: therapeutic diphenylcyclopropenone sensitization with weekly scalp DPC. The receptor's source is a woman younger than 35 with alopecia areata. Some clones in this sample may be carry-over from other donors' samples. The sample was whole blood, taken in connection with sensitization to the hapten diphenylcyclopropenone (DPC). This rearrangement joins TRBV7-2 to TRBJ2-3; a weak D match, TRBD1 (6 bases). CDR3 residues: CASSPSTGDTQYF. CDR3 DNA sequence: TGTGCCAGCAGCCCGTCGACAGGAGATACGCAGTATTTT.